This entry features one T cell receptor (beta chain) sequence. Its antigen is still unknown. These data belong to a study of prognosis after radiotherapy for stage I lung cancer. Overall study: SBRT spanned 3 to 5 fractions, reaching a biologically effective dose of at least 100 Gy.

Amplification of TCR beta CDR3 from genomic DNA used two-round multiplex PCR. Initially, in first-round PCR, primers specific to each TRBV and TRBJ gene were used. TCRdb re-called the multiplex PCR reads with MiXCR, one entry per CDR3 protein. The sample contains roughly 38,000 distinct CDR3 sequences, around a quarter of which appear only once. The CDR3 length is 13 residues. The germline V gene has CDR1 DFQATT and CDR2 SNEGSKA (reference sequence). V trimming: 7 bases; J trimming: 1 base; junction bases outside the gene matches: 5. General study points: Median unique TCR clone counts of around 10,000 versus 6,900 showed a fall after stereotactic body radiation therapy.

Sequenced here: PBMCs, sampled before or after stereotactic body radiation therapy (not recorded which). The source is a donor aged 50 or older with non-small cell lung cancer. The chain couples TRBV20-1 to TRBJ2-3, with TRBD2 identical over 7 bases. The CDR3 loop reads CSVAGGGTDTQYF. CDR3 bases: TGCAGTGTAGCGGGCGGGGGCACAGATACGCAGTATTTT.